A selection of T cell receptor beta chains follows, all from one sample in a study of shared clonotypes between healthy human individuals. Repertoires were generated with immunoSEQ multiplex PCR, while TCRdb's copy carries only in-frame clones and drops some. In the table there are fewer than 1 million clones, about 96% of which are singletons. Material: naive CD8+ T cells sorted from blood. The receptor set was obtained from a man younger than 45 in good health. CDR3s include the opening cysteine and the closing phenylalanine or tryptophan. Each record gives: J gene, V gene, D gene, clone size, CDR3 DNA, CDR3 protein. The D gene is left open where the match is weak. Not every row has a clone size; where given, it reads once, few, many or a size class.

TRBJ2-2,TRBV15,NA,NA,TGTGCCACCAGCAGAGTGACCCCAGGGATTGGCACCGGGGAGCTGTTTTTT,CATSRVTPGIGTGELFF
TRBJ2-1,TRBV7-9,NA,NA,TGTGCCAGCAGCCATACCCTTTCCACCAGCTCCTACAATGAGCAGTTCTTC,CASSHTLSTSSYNEQFF
TRBJ1-1,TRBV5-1,NA,NA,TGCGCCAGCAGCCAAATTCGGCAGGGAGGCACTGAAGCTTTCTTT,CASSQIRQGGTEAFF
TRBJ2-1,TRBV13,NA,NA,TGTGCCAGCAGCTCTCTAACTCGACTAGTGTCCAATGAGCAGTTCTTC,CASSSLTRLVSNEQFF
TRBJ2-1,TRBV5-1,TRBD2,NA,TGCGCCAGCAGCCCTGAATTGGGACTAGCTCGCGCTGGTGAGCAGTTCTTC,CASSPELGLARAGEQFF
TRBJ2-1,TRBV29-1,TRBD2,NA,TGCAGCGGCGGGGGAATGGTGCGCCCGGCCAGTGAGCAGTTCTTC,CSGGGMVRPASEQFF
TRBJ1-1,TRBV27,NA,once,TGTGCCAGCAGTCTGACAGCTAACACTGAAGCTTTCTTT,CASSLTANTEAFF
TRBJ2-5,TRBV2,NA,NA,TGTGCCAGCACCTGGGACAAATTGTACCAAGAGACCCAGTACTTC,CASTWDKLYQETQYF
TRBJ1-1,TRBV21-1,NA,NA,TGTGCCAGCCTGACAGGGCGTCCCGAGGCTTTCTTT,CASLTGRPEAFF
TRBJ2-7,TRBV10-3,NA,NA,TGTGCCATCAGTGACGGTTACGAGCAGTACTTC,CAISDGYEQYF
TRBJ1-2,TRBV10-3,TRBD1,NA,TGTGCCATCCGGACAGGGGTGGAAAACTATGGCTACACCTTC,CAIRTGVENYGYTF
TRBJ1-1,TRBV27,NA,NA,TGTGCCAGCTCGACCCCGACTGGCACTGAAGCTTTCTTT,CASSTPTGTEAFF
TRBJ2-1,TRBV6-5,NA,NA,TGTGCCAGCAGTTACTCTCAGCGGGTAGAGCAGTTCTTC,CASSYSQRVEQFF
TRBJ2-1,TRBV5-1,NA,once,TGCGCCAGCAGCTTAAGGGGTAGAGTTCGGGCGGGCTCAAGCTCCTACAATGAGCAGTTCTTC,CASSLRGRVRAGSSSYNEQFF
TRBJ1-1,TRBV7-9,NA,NA,TGTGCCAGCAGCCGCGACAGGTATGGAAACACTGAAGCTTTCTTT,CASSRDRYGNTEAFF
TRBJ1-2,TRBV7-9,TRBD1,once,TGTGCCAGCGGCAGGGGACAGGACTATGATTATGGCTACACCTTC,CASGRGQDYDYGYTF
TRBJ1-2,TRBV29-1,NA,once,TGCAGCGTCAACTGGAACTATGGCTACACCTTC,CSVNWNYGYTF
TRBJ2-1,TRBV19,NA,NA,TGTGCCAGTATCGGGGATGAGCAGTTCTTC,CASIGDEQFF
TRBJ2-7,TRBV28,NA,once,TGTGCCAGCAGTTTCTCGACCAGGCTGTTAAGCGACGAGCAGTACTTC,CASSFSTRLLSDEQYF
TRBJ2-6,TRBV7-9,NA,once,TGTGCCAGCAGCTCAGAGGGGGCTGGGGCCAACGTCCTGACTTTC,CASSSEGAGANVLTF
TRBJ2-7,TRBV28,TRBD2,NA,TGTGCCAGCAGTTTACCCGGGGGGACCCTAGCCTACGAGCAGTACTTC,CASSLPGGTLAYEQYF
TRBJ1-1,TRBV27,NA,once,TGTGCCAGCAGTTTAGGAGGACCGAACACTGAAGCTTTCTTT,CASSLGGPNTEAFF
TRBJ2-7,TRBV19,NA,NA,TGTGCCAGTGCTTTGGGCCACTCCTACGAGCAGTACTTC,CASALGHSYEQYF
TRBJ1-5,TRBV4-3,NA,NA,TGCGCCAGCAGCCAAGTAAGGGTCAGGGGATTGAATCAGCCCCAGCATTTT,CASSQVRVRGLNQPQHF
TRBJ2-7,TRBV10-1,TRBD2,NA,TGCGCCAGCAGTGCGGGGCTAGCGGACCCCTCCTACGAGCAGTACTTC,CASSAGLADPSYEQYF
TRBJ2-7,TRBV6-6,NA,NA,TGTGCCAGCAGTTACTCGCATCAGAAATCCTACGAGCAGTACTTC,CASSYSHQKSYEQYF
TRBJ2-7,TRBV7-2,NA,NA,TGTGCCAGCAGCTTAGCGAGATACGGCTCCTACGAGCAGTACTTC,CASSLARYGSYEQYF
TRBJ2-1,TRBV5-1,NA,NA,TGCGCCAGCAGCTTGGGGACTTCCTACAATGAGCAGTTCTTC,CASSLGTSYNEQFF
TRBJ2-5,TRBV11-1,TRBD1,once,TGTGCCAGCGCTATCCTTTCGACAGGGCGGGAGACCCAGTACTTC,CASAILSTGRETQYF
TRBJ2-1,TRBV10-1,NA,NA,TGCGCCAGCAGTTTGGGGAGTGAGCAGTTCTTC,CASSLGSEQFF
TRBJ2-7,TRBV7-9,NA,NA,TGTGCCAGCAGCCTAAGAAGAGAGCAGTACTTC,CASSLRREQYF
TRBJ2-3,TRBV7-9,TRBD1,NA,TGTGCCAGCAGCCACCCTGGGACAGCCGAGAGAGATACGCAGTATTTT,CASSHPGTAERDTQYF
TRBJ2-7,TRBV7-6,NA,NA,TGTGCCAGCAGCCTCGGACAGCCCTACGAGCAGTACTTC,CASSLGQPYEQYF
TRBJ2-1,TRBV27,NA,NA,TGTGCCAGCAGTTTCCCGAGCTCCTACAATGAGCAGTTCTTC,CASSFPSSYNEQFF
TRBJ1-1,TRBV13,NA,once,TGTGCCAGCAGCTCCAAAGTTGGGATGAACACTGAAGCTTTCTTT,CASSSKVGMNTEAFF
TRBJ2-3,TRBV14,NA,NA,TGTGCCAGCAGCCCCGGGGAGGACGCAGATACGCAGTATTTT,CASSPGEDADTQYF
TRBJ2-1,TRBV4-3,NA,NA,TGCGCCAGCAGCCAAGATAGGACGCCGGTTCGTGAGCAGTTCTTC,CASSQDRTPVREQFF
TRBJ2-1,TRBV9,NA,NA,TGTGCCAGCAACCCAGGCGGGACGTACAATGAGCAGTTCTTC,CASNPGGTYNEQFF
TRBJ2-3,TRBV27,NA,NA,TGTGCCAGCAGTTTATCGGGGGCTGGCACAGATACGCAGTATTTT,CASSLSGAGTDTQYF
TRBJ2-7,TRBV18,TRBD1,once,TGTGCCAGCTCACCTATAGAAAACCGGGACAGCGTGACCTACGAGCAGTACTTC,CASSPIENRDSVTYEQYF
TRBJ2-3,TRBV7-9,NA,NA,TGTGCCAGCAGCTTAGAGCCCACGCAGTATTTT,CASSLEPTQYF
TRBJ1-2,TRBV30,NA,NA,TGTGCCTGGAGTGCAGGGGTTCCTGGCTACACCTTC,CAWSAGVPGYTF
TRBJ1-5,TRBV28,NA,NA,TGTGCCAGCAGGACCTATAGCAATCAGCCCCAGCATTTT,CASRTYSNQPQHF
TRBJ2-1,TRBV30,NA,NA,TGTGCCTGGAGTAACGGGCCGGGTGAGCAGTTCTTC,CAWSNGPGEQFF
TRBJ2-7,TRBV27,NA,NA,TGTGCCAGCAGTTTTGTAACGGGAGTCCGCGAGCAGTACTTC,CASSFVTGVREQYF
TRBJ2-1,TRBV6-5,TRBD2,NA,TGTGCCAGCAGTTCCGGGACTAGCGGGAGATCTGAGCAGTTCTTC,CASSSGTSGRSEQFF
TRBJ2-1,TRBV28,TRBD1,NA,TGTGCCAGCAGGCCCGGGACAGGGGGGTCCCATGAGCAGTTCTTC,CASRPGTGGSHEQFF
TRBJ2-3,TRBV28,NA,NA,TGTGCCAGCAGTTTGCTCGGGGGGCCCACAGATACGCAGTATTTT,CASSLLGGPTDTQYF
TRBJ2-3,TRBV19,TRBD2,NA,TGTGCCAGCTCGGTGGGGACTATCACCACAGATACGCAGTATTTT,CASSVGTITTDTQYF
TRBJ2-1,TRBV14,TRBD2,NA,TGTGCCAGCAGCCAACCGGGACTAGCGGTGTCGGATGAGCAGTTCTTC,CASSQPGLAVSDEQFF
TRBJ2-7,TRBV6-5,NA,NA,TGTGCCAGCAGGGACGGATCCTACGAGCAGTACTTC,CASRDGSYEQYF
TRBJ1-5,TRBV27,NA,NA,TGTGCCAGCAGTTTAAGGCAGGACCTGAATCAGCCCCAGCATTTT,CASSLRQDLNQPQHF
TRBJ2-6,TRBV14,NA,NA,TGTGCCAGCAGCCCCGGGTTCTCGGACAGACATCTCTCTGGGGCCAACGTCCTGACTTTC,CASSPGFSDRHLSGANVLTF
TRBJ2-3,TRBV6-6,NA,NA,TGTGCCAGCGGATCGGACCATACGCAGTATTTT,CASGSDHTQYF
TRBJ2-1,TRBV21-1,NA,NA,TGTGCCAGGGTTTGGGCGCAGAACAATGAGCAGTTCTTC,CARVWAQNNEQFF
TRBJ2-2,TRBV9,NA,NA,TGTGCCAGCAGCGTAGATCTCCGGGAGCTGTTTTTT,CASSVDLRELFF
TRBJ2-7,TRBV6-6,TRBD1,NA,TGTGCCAGCAGTTATCGACAGGGCATCGACGAGCAGTACTTC,CASSYRQGIDEQYF
TRBJ1-1,TRBV5-1,TRBD1,NA,TGCGCCAGCAGCTTGCTACAGGGGGAAGGTCGAGCTTTCTTT,CASSLLQGEGRAFF
TRBJ2-1,TRBV7-9,NA,NA,TGTGCCAGCAGCGCTAAGGCAGACAATGAGCAGTTCTTC,CASSAKADNEQFF
TRBJ2-1,TRBV29-1,NA,NA,TGCAGCGTTAACAGGGATGAGCAGTTCTTC,CSVNRDEQFF